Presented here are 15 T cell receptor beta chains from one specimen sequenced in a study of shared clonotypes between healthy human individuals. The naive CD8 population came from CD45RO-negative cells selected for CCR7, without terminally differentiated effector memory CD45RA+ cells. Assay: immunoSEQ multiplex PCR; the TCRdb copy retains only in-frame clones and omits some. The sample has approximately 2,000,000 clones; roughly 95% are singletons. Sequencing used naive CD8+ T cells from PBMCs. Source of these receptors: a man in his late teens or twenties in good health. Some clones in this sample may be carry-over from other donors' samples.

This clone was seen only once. CDR3 DNA: TGCGCCAGCAGCCAAGTTCGGGACAGAGGCTCCTACAATGAGCAGTTCTTC. Protein product: CASSQVRDRGSYNEQFF. The genes are TRBV4-3 and TRBJ2-1; 7 nucleotides align to TRBD1. Germline V CDR1 and CDR2: LGHNA, YSLEER. This CDR3 region has 17 residues. The ends lost 1 base at V and 0 bases at J; junction bases unmatched: 6.

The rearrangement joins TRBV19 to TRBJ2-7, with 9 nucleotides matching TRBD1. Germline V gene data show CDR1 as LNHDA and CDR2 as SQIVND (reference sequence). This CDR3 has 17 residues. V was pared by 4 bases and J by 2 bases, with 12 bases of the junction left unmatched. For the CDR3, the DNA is TGTGCCAGTAGTACACACCCCCGGACAGGGGCGACCTACGAGCAGTACTTC. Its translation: CASSTHPRTGATYEQYF.

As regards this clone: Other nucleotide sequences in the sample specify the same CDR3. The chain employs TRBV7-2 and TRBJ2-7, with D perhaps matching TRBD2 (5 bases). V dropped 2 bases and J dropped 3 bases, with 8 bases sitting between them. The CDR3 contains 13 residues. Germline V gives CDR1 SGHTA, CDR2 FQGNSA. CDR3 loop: CASSLSGSYEQYF. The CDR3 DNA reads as TGTGCCAGCAGCTTATCGGGGAGCTACGAGCAGTACTTC.

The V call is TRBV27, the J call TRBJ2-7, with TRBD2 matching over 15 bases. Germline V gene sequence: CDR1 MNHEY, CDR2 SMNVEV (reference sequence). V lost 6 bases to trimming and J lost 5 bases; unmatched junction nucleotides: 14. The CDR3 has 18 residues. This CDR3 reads CASSLLPRTSGRVHEQYF. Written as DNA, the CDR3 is TGTGCCAGCAGCCTTCTCCCTAGGACTAGCGGGAGGGTCCACGAGCAGTACTTC.

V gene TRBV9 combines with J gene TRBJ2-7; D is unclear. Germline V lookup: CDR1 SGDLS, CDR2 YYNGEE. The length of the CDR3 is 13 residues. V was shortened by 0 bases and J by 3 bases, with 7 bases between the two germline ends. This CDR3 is CASSVARHYEQYF. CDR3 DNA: TGTGCCAGCAGCGTAGCTCGGCACTACGAGCAGTACTTC.

CDR3 sequence reads: CASSHRVGNTEAFF. The CDR3 coding sequence is TGTGCCAGCAGCCACAGGGTTGGGAACACTGAAGCTTTCTTT. The chain carries TRBV7-9 and TRBJ1-1; perhaps TRBD1 as D (6 bases). The germline V gene has CDR1 SEHNR and CDR2 FQNEAQ (reference sequence). This CDR3 contains 14 residues. V was shortened by 5 bases and J by 1 base, with 11 bases between the two germline ends.

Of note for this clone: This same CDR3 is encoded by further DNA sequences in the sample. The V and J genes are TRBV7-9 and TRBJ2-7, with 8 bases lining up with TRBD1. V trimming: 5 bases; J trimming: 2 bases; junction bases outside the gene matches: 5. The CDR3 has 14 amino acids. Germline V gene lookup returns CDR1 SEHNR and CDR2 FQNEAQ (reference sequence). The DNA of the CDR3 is TGTGCCAGCAGCCCTGGACAGGGAGCCTACGAGCAGTACTTC. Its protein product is CASSPGQGAYEQYF. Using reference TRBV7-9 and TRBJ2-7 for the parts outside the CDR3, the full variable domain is DTGVSQNPRHKITKRGQNVTFRCDPISEHNRLYWYRQTLGQGPEFLTYFQNEAQLEKSRLLSDRFSAERPKGSFSTLEIQRTEQGDSAMYLCASSPGQGAYEQYFGPGTRLTVT.

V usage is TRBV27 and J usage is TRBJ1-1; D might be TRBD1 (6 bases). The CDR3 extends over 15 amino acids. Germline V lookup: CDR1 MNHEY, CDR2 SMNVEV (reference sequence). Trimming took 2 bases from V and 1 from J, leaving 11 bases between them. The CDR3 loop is CASSLADRPNTEAFF. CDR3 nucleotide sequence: TGTGCCAGCAGTTTAGCCGACAGGCCGAACACTGAAGCTTTCTTT.

CDR3 protein: CASSLRGARPNTDTQYF. The CDR3 coding sequence is TGTGCCAGCAGTTTACGCGGCGCGCGCCCGAACACAGATACGCAGTATTTT. The rearrangement links TRBV28 to TRBJ2-3; D ambiguous. V was pared by 2 bases and J by 2 bases, with 17 bases between. There are 17 residues in the CDR3. Germline V gene data show CDR1 as MDHEN and CDR2 as SYDVKM.

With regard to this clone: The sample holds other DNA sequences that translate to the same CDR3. CDR3 loop: CASSLGGAEQYF. CDR3 nucleotides: TGTGCCAGCAGCTTGGGTGGCGCCGAGCAGTACTTC. This chain joins TRBV5-6 and TRBJ2-7, with D uncertain. The CDR3 contains 12 residues. Trimming removed 0 bases from V and 6 bases from J, with 7 bases in between. Per the germline V gene, CDR1 is SGHDT and CDR2 is YYEEEE.

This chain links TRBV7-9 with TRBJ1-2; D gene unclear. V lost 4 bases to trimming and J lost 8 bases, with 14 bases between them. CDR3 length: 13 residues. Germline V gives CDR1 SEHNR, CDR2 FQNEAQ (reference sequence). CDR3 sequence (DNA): TGTGCCAGCAGCTCAATTATCGGACGAGGCTACACCTTC. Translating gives CASSSIIGRGYTF.

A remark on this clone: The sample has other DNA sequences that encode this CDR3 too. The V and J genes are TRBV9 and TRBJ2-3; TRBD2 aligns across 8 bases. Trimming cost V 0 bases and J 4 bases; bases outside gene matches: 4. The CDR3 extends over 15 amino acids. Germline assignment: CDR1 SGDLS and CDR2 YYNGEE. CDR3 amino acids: CASSVAGGPADTQYF. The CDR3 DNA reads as TGTGCCAGCAGCGTAGCGGGAGGGCCGGCAGATACGCAGTATTTT.

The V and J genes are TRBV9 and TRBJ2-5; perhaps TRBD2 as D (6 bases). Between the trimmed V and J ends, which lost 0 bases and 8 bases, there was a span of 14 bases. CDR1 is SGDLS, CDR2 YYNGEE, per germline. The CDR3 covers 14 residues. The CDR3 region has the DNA TGTGCCAGCAGCGTAGGGGACTCACCCACCACCCAGTACTTC. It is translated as CASSVGDSPTTQYF.

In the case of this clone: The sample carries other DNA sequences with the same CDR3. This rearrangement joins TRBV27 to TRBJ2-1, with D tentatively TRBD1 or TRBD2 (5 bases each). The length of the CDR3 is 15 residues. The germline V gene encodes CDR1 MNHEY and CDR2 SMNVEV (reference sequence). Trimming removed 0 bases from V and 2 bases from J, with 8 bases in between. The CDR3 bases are TGTGCCAGCAGTTTATCCGGGACCCCCTACAATGAGCAGTTCTTC. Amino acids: CASSLSGTPYNEQFF.

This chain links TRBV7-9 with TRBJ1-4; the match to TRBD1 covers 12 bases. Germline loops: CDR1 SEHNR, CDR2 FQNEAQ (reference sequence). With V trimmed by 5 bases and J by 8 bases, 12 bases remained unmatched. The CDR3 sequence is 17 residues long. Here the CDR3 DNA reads TGTGCCAGCAGCCTATTCTTTGGGACAGGGGGCGAGGAAAAACTGTTTTTT. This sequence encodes CASSLFFGTGGEEKLFF.